The clone carrying this TCR beta chain has only a few counts. The antigen is undetermined. This record comes from a study of T cell repertoires in ileal Crohn's disease. CDR1 is SGHVS, CDR2 FQNEAQ, per germline. Trimming cost V 1 base and J 0 bases; bases outside gene matches: 4. This CDR3 region has 16 residues. Study-level findings and limits: High-frequency clones were more common in sorted CD8 than CD4 cells. Compared with non-smokers, active smokers at surgery showed more clonal expansions.

Roughly 500 nanograms of biopsy DNA per sample underwent TCRB immunosequencing. Profiling relied on immunoSEQ multiplex PCR, and the TCRdb table lists in-frame clones only, not all of them. The data show more than 9,500 clones, around 80% seen once. Material: ileal tissue. The source is an adult with Crohn's disease. The chain uses TRBV7-8 and TRBJ2-7; the match to TRBD2 covers 9 bases. CDR3 sequence: CASSLEAGGFSYEQYF. The CDR3 DNA reads as TGTGCCAGCAGCTTAGAAGCGGGAGGTTTCTCCTACGAGCAGTACTTC.